This TCR beta chain was obtained from a study of blood T cell repertoires in COVID-19 (dated by TCRdb to 2020 to 2022). For the study in its entirety: The collaborator samples originated in the United States, Italy and Spain and spanned the acute and convalescent phases of COVID-19. Sample metadata almost always included a de-identified subject ID, COVID-19 status, age in years and sex. A freely available public database, intended as a resource for researchers studying the immune response to SARS-CoV-2, is where the repertoires were released. Where available, HLA class I and class II types were obtained from metadata supplied by the sample provider rather than from assay-based typing. The prospective study material was composed of cDNA or gDNA derived from T cells, B-cell-depleted T cells, or PBMCs. Subjects who had been exposed to COVID-19, were actively infected with it, or had recovered from it provided the deeply sampled blood TCRbeta repertoires that made up the dataset. The samples were drawn from two sources: the first 160 participants of the ongoing ImmuneRACE study, and 1,000 to 1,500 subjects contributed by 6 global collaborators. Points the paper makes about the study in general: The quantity of clinical and demographic metadata differed by source and by participant and was supplied without curation.

TCRbeta CDR3 regions were amplified from genomic DNA by means of the immunoSEQ Assay, a bias-controlled multiplex PCR. In the original analysis: The number of nucleated cells in each sample was estimated from the amplification of reference gene primers within the assay. To quantify the absolute abundance of each unique TCRbeta CDR3 rearrangement, sequence reads were collapsed and filtered. For each sample, productive Simpson clonality was calculated as the square root of Simpson's diversity index over productive rearrangements. TCRdb retrieved this table from immuneACCESS and kept in-frame rearrangements only. Not all clones are present; in checked studies, unresolved V genes account for under half, and no reason is known for the remainder. From that table come the V and J calls and clone size; the DNA was used to work out D and trimming. Counted in this sample were around 150,000 clones; about 90% of them appeared once. The ten top clones hold approximately 10% of the sample.

This clone was seen only a few times. This clone's antigen is unknown. Base qualities are not recorded, but no much larger clone differs from it by a single base. The collaborating institutions used their own protocols to collect whole blood in K2EDTA tubes. For TCRbeta analysis, collaborators shipped samples as frozen whole blood, isolated PBMCs, or DNA extracted from either of those sample types. The TCR was taken from a man aged 60 to 75 with active or convalescent COVID-19. The sample was peripheral blood.

In nucleotides, the sequence is TGTGCCAGTAGTCCAAGACAGCCTTCGGATGAAAAACTGTTTTTT. Its amino acids are CASSPRQPSDEKLFF. The chain employs TRBV19 and TRBJ1-4; the D region possibly corresponds to TRBD1 (5 bases align). The CDR3 measures 15 amino acids from cysteine to phenylalanine. CDR3 DNA only is kept here, 45 bases in frame from base 1. Looking up the germline V gene (reference sequence) yields CDR1 LNHDA and CDR2 SQIVND. V and J lose 5 bases and 6 bases, and a span of 16 bases separates them.